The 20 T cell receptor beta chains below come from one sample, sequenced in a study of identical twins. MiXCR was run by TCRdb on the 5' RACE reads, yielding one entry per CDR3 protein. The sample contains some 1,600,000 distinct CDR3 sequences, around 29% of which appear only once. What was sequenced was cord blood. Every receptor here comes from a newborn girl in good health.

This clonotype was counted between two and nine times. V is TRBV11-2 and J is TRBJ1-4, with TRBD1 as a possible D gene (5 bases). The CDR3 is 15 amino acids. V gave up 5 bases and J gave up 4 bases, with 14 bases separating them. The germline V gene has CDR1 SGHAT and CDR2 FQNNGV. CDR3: CASSAGRGYNEKLFF. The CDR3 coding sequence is TGTGCCAGCAGCGCAGGGAGGGGTTATAATGAAAAACTGTTTTTT. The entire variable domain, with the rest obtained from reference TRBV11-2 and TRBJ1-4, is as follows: EAGVAQSPRYKIIEKRQSVAFWCNPISGHATLYWYQQILGQGPKLLIQFQNNGVVDDSQLPKDRFSAERLKGVDSTLKIQPAKLEDSAVYLCASSAGRGYNEKLFFGSGTQLSVL.

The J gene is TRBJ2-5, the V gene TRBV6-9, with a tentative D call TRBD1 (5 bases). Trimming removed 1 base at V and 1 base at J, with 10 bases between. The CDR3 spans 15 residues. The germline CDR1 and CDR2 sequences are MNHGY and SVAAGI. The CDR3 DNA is TGTGCCAGCAGTTATTGGGGCAGTTTCCAAGAGACCCAGTACTTC. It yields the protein CASSYWGSFQETQYF.

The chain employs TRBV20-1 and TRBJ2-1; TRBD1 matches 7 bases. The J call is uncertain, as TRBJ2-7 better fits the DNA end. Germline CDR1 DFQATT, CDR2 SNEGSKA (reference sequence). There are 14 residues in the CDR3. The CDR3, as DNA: TGCAGTGCTCAGGGGGACAGCTCCTACAATGAGCAGTACTTC. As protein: CSAQGDSSYNEQYF.

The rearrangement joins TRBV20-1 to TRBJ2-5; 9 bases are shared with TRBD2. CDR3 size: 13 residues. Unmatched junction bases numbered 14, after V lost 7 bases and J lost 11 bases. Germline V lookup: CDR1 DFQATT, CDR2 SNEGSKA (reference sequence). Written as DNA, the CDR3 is TGCAGTGAGGCTAGCGGGATGAGGAATGAGCAGTACTTC. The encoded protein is CSEASGMRNEQYF.

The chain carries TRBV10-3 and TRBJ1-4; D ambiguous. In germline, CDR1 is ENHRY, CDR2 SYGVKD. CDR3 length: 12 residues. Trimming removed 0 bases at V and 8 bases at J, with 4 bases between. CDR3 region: CAISESWEKLFF. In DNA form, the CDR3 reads TGTGCCATCAGTGAGTCGTGGGAAAAACTGTTTTTT.

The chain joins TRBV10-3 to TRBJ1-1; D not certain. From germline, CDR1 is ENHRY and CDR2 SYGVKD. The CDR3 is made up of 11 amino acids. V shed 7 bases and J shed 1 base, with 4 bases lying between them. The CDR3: CAIKRNTEAFF. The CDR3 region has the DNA TGTGCCATCAAGCGGAACACTGAAGCTTTCTTT.

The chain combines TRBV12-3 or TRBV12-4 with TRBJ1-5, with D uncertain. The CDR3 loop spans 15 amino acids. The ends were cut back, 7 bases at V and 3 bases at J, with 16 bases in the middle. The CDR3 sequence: CASTIGGITNQPQHF. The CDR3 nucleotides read TGTGCCAGCACTATTGGAGGGATCACCAATCAGCCCCAGCATTTT.

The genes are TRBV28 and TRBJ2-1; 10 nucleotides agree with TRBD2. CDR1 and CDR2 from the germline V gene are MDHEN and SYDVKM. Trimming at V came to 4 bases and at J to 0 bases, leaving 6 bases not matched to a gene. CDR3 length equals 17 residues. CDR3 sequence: CASSWGASGSSYNEQFF. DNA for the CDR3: TGTGCCAGCAGTTGGGGGGCTAGCGGGAGCTCCTACAATGAGCAGTTCTTC.

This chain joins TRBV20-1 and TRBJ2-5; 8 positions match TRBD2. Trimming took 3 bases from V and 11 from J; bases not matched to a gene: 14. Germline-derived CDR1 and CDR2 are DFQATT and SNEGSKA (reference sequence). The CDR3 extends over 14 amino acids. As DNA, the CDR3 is TGCAGTGCTAGTAACTCGGGAGGGCAGGGTGAGCAGTACTTC. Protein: CSASNSGGQGEQYF.

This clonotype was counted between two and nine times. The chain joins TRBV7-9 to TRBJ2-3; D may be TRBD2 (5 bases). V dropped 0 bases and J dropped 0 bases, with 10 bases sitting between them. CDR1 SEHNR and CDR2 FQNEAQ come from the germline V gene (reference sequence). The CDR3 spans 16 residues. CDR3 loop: CASSLAPGGSTDTQYF. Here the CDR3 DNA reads TGTGCCAGCAGCTTAGCCCCAGGAGGTAGCACAGATACGCAGTATTTT.

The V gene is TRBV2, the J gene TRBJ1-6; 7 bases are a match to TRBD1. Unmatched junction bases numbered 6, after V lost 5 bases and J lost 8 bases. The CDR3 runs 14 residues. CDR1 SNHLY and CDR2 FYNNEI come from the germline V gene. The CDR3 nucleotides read TGTGCCAGCAGTCCCGGCAGGGGGTATTCACCCCTCCACTTT. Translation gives CASSPGRGYSPLHF.

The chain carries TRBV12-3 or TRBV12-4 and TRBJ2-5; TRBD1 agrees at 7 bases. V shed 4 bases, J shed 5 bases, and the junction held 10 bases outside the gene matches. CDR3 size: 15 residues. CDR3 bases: TGTGCCAGCAGTTCCGCTACAGGGGATAGGGAGACCCAGTACTTC. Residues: CASSSATGDRETQYF.

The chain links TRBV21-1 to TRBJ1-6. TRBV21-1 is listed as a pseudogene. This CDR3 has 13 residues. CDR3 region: CASSKVYHSPLHF. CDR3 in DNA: TGTGCCAGCAGCAAAGTATACCATTCACCCCTCCACTTT.

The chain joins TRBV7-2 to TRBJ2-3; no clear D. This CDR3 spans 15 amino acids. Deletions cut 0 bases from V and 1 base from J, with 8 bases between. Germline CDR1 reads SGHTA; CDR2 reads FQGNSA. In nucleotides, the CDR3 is TGTGCCAGCAGCTTAGCGGTAAGGCGCACAGATACGCAGTATTTT. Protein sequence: CASSLAVRRTDTQYF.

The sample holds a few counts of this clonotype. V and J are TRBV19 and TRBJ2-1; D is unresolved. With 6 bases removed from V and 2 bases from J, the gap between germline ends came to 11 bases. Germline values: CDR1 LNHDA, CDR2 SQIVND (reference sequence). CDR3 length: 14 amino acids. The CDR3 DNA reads TGTGCCAGTAGCGTGGGGTCCGCCTACAATGAGCAGTTCTTC. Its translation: CASSVGSAYNEQFF.

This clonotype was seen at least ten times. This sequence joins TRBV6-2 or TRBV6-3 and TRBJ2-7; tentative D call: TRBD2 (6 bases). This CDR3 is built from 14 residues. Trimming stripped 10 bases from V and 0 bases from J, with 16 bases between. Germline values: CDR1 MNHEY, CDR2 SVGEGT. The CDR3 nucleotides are TGTGCCACTAATAGGCGGGAATCCTCCTACGAGCAGTACTTC. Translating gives CATNRRESSYEQYF.

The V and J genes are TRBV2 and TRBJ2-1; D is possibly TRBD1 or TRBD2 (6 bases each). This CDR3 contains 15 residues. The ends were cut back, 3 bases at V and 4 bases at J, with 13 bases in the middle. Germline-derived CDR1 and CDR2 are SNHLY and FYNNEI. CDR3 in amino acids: CASSEWRGTYNEQFF. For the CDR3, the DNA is TGTGCCAGCAGTGAGTGGAGGGGGACTTACAATGAGCAGTTCTTC.

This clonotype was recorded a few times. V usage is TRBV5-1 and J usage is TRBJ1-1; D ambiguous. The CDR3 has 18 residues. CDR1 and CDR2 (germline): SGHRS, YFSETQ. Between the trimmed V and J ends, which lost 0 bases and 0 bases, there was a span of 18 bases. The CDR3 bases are TGCGCCAGCAGCTTGGCCGGCGTTGGGTCAGTCATGAACACTGAAGCTTTCTTT. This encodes CASSLAGVGSVMNTEAFF.

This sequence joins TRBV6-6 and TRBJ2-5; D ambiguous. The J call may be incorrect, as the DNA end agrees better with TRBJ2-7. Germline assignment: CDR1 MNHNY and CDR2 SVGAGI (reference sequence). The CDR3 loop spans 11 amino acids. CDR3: CASGPPTEQYF. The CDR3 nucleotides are TGTGCCAGCGGGCCACCAACCGAGCAGTACTTC.

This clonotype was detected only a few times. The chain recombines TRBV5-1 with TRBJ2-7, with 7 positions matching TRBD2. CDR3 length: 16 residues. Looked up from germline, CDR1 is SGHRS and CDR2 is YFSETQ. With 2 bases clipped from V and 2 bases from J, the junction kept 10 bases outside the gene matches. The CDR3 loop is CASSFVEGREAYEQYF. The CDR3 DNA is TGCGCCAGCAGCTTTGTTGAGGGGAGGGAAGCCTACGAGCAGTACTTC.